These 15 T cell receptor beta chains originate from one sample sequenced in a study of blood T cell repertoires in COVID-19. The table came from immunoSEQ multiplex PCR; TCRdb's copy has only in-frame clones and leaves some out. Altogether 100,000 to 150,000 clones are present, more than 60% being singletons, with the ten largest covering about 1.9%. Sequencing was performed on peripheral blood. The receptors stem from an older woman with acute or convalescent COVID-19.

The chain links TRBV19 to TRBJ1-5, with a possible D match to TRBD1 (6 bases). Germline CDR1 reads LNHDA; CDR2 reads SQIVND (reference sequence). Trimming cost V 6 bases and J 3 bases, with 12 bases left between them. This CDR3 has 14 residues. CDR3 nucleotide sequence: TGTGCCAGTAGAGGGGACATCCTCAATCAGCCCCAGCATTTT. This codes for CASRGDILNQPQHF. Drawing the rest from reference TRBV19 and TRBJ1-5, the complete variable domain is DGGITQSPKYLFRKEGQNVTLSCEQNLNHDAMYWYRQDPGQGLRLIYYSQIVNDFQKGDIAEGYSVSREKKESFPLTVTSAQKNPTAFYLCASRGDILNQPQHFGDGTRLSIL.

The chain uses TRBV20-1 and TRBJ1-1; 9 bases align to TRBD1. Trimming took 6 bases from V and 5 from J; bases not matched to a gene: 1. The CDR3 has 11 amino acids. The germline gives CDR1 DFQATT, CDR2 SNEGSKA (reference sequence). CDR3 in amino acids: CSATGGTEAFF. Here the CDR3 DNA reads TGCAGTGCGACAGGGGGGACTGAAGCTTTCTTT.

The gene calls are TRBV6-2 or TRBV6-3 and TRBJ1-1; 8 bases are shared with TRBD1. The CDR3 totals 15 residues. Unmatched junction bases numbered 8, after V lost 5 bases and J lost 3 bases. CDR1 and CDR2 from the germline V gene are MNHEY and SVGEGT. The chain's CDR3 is CASSDPGRGHTEAFF. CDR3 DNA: TGTGCCAGCAGTGACCCGGGCAGGGGGCACACTGAAGCTTTCTTT.

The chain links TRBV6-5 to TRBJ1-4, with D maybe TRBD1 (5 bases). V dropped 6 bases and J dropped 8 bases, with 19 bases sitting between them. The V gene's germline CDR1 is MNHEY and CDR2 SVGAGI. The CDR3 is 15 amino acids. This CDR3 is CASSSTFTTGEKLFF. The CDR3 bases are TGTGCCAGCAGCTCGACATTTACAACAGGAGAAAAACTGTTTTTT.

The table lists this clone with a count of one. Here the CDR3 DNA reads TGTGCCAGCAGTGAAAGCCCACTCGGGTTCCGGGGGTCTGGCAATCAGCCCCAGCATTTT. The encoded protein is CASSESPLGFRGSGNQPQHF. This sequence joins TRBV6-1 and TRBJ1-5, with a weak D call TRBD1 (5 bases). The V end lost 2 bases, the J end lost 2 bases, and 25 bases lay between the germline ends. Germline V CDR1 and CDR2: MNHNS, SASEGT. The CDR3 is 20 amino acids.

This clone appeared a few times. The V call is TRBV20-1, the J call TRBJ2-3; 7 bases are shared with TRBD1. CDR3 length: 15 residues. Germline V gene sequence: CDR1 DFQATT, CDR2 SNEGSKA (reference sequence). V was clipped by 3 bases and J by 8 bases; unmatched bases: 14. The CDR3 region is CSASVGQAFGGTQYF. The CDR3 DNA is TGCAGTGCTAGTGTTGGACAGGCCTTTGGGGGTACGCAGTATTTT.

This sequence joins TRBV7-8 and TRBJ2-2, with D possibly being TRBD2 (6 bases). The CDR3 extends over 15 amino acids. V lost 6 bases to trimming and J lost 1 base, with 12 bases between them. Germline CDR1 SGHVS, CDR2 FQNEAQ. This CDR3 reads CASRFTGRNTGELFF. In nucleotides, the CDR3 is TGTGCCAGCAGATTCACCGGGAGGAACACCGGGGAGCTGTTTTTT.

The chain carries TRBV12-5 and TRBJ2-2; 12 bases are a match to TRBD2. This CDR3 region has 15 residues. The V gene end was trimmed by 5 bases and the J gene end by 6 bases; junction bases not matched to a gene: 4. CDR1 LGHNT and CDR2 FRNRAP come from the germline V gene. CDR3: CASGPGLAGPGELFF. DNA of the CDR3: TGTGCTAGTGGTCCTGGACTAGCGGGACCCGGGGAGCTGTTTTTT.

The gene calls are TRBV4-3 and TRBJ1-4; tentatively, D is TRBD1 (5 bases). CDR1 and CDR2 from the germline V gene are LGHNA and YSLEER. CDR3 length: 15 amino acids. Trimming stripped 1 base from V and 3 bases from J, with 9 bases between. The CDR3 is CASSQGEQANEKLFF. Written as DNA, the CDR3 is TGCGCCAGCAGCCAAGGGGAACAGGCTAATGAAAAACTGTTTTTT.

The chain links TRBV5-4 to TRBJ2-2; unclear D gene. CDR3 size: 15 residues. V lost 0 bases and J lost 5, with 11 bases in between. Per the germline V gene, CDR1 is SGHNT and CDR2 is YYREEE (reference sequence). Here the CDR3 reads CASSLDRLSTGELFF. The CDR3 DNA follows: TGTGCCAGCAGCTTGGATAGACTCTCTACCGGGGAGCTGTTTTTT.

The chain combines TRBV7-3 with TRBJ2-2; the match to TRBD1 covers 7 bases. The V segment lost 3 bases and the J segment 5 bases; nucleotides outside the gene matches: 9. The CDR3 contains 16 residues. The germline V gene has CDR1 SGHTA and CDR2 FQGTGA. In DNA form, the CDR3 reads TGTGCCAGCAGCTTGACCGGGACAGTTAAGACCGGGGAGCTGTTTTTT. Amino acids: CASSLTGTVKTGELFF. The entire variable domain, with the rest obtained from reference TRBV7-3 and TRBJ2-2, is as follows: GAGVSQTPSNKVTEKGKYVELRCDPISGHTALYWYRQSLGQGPEFLIYFQGTGAADDSGLPNDRFFAVRPEGSVSTLKIQRTERGDSAVYLCASSLTGTVKTGELFFGEGSRLTVL.

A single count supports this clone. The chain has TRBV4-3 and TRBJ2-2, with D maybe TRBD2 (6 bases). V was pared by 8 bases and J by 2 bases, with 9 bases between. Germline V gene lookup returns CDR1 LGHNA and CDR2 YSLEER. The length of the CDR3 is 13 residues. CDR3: CASGGINTGELFF. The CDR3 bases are TGCGCCAGCGGGGGGATCAACACCGGGGAGCTGTTTTTT.

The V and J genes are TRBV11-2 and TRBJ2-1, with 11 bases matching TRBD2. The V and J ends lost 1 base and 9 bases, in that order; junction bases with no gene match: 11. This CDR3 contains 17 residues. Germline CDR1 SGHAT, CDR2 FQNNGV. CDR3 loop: CASSLGSSSGRFSEQFF. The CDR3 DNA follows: TGTGCCAGCAGCTTAGGGTCGTCTAGCGGGAGGTTTAGTGAGCAGTTCTTC. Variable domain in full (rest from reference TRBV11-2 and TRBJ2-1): EAGVAQSPRYKIIEKRQSVAFWCNPISGHATLYWYQQILGQGPKLLIQFQNNGVVDDSQLPKDRFSAERLKGVDSTLKIQPAKLEDSAVYLCASSLGSSSGRFSEQFFGPGTRLTVL.

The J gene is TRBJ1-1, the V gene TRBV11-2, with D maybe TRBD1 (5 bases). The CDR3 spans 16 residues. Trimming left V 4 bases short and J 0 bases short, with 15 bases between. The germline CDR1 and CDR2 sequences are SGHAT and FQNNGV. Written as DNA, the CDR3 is TGTGCCAGCAGCTACCCCCAGGGTTCGGTGAACACTGAAGCTTTCTTT. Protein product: CASSYPQGSVNTEAFF.

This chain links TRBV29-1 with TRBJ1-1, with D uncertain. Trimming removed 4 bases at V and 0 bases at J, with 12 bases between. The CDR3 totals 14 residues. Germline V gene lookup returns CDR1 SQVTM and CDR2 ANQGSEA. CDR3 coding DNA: TGCAGCGTTGGGTCGCGGGCCATGAACACTGAAGCTTTCTTT. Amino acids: CSVGSRAMNTEAFF.